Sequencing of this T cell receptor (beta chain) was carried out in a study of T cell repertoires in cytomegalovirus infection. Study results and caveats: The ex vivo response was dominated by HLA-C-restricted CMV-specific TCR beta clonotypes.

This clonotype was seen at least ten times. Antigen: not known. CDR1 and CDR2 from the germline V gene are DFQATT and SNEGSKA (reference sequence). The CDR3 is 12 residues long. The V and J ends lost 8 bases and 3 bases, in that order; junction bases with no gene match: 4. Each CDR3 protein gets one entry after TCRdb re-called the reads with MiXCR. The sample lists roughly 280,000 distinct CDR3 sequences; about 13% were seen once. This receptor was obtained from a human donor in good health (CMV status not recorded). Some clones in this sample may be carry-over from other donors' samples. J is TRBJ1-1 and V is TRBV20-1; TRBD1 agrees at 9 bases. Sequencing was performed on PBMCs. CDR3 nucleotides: TGCAGTTATACAGGGGGCCACACTGAAGCTTTCTTT. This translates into CSYTGGHTEAFF.